This T cell receptor beta chain was identified during a study of pediatric ulcerative colitis (dated by TCRdb to between 2017 and 2020). About the full investigation: About seven ulcerative colitis patients had pancolitis and two had left-sided colitis, with histology consistent with ulcerative colitis in all. By Pediatric Ulcerative Colitis Activity Index, two patients had mild disease, four had moderate disease and three had acute severe colitis. From roughly 9 newly diagnosed, treatment-naive pediatric ulcerative colitis patients and a handful of non-IBD control children, paired blood and rectal samples were collected.

With regard to this clone: Its antigen specificity is not known. Base qualities are not at hand, and no much larger clone is one base apart.

General conclusions and limits of the study: Autologous blood-rectal clonal overlap was significantly higher in ulcerative colitis patients than in controls, suggesting increased T cell trafficking to inflamed tissue. Features of the rectal repertoire distinguished controls, mild-moderate colitis patients and acute severe colitis patients, and in acute severe colitis, rectal diversity was reduced because of clonal expansions. Because the repertoires came from total lymphocyte DNA, rare subsets such as regulatory T cells may have patterns that are not reflected. A couple of rectal CDR3 clonotypes were present in all ulcerative colitis patients and in none of the controls. With only a handful of individuals, the healthy control group was small. For technical reasons, the blood samples of a couple of patients yielded substantially fewer templates, so those samples were excluded from the blood-rectal overlap analysis. Rectal pinch biopsies may have included blood-derived T cells, especially in patients with overt colitis.

Using the immunoSEQ TRB Survey service, rearranged CDR3 beta regions were amplified from genomic DNA with multiplex V and J primers. To keep sequencing depth equal across samples, survey-level depth of up to 500,000 reads per sample was applied. The libraries were purified, combined into pools and sequenced with Illumina technology. Per the authors' processing: Productive clonality, sample overlap, pairwise scatters, CDR3 beta length, V/D/J gene usage and productiveness were assessed with immunoSEQ online tools. Calculated diversity was defined as the number of unique rearrangements divided by total templates, multiplied by 100, and Shannon and Simpson indices were computed as well. For principal component analysis, Z-score normalized data were analyzed with the R prcomp function and the ggbiplot package. Morisita's index was used to quantify the clonal overlap between blood and rectum within each subject. The table comes from immuneACCESS by way of TCRdb, which keeps in-frame sequences with V and J called. Part of the clones is missing from these tables; in studies checked, under half for an unresolved V gene and the rest for unknown reasons. Clone size and V and J calls were adopted from that table, with D and trimming inferred from the DNA. In this sample the table shows around 37,000 clones, 75% of which occur a single time. The ten largest clonotypes hold approximately 9% of the sample.

During colonoscopy, one to two pinch biopsies were obtained from the rectum for research. No immunosuppressive medication had been given to the ulcerative colitis patients before the diagnostic colonoscopy. Before DNA was isolated, the rectal biopsies underwent proteinase K digestion. The Wizard kit (Promega) was used to extract genomic DNA from the blood and intestinal samples. At the junction V is shortened by 4 bases and J by 8 bases, with 14 bases in between. Via the germline V gene, CDR1 is MNHEY and CDR2 SVGAGI. Counted from cysteine to phenylalanine, this CDR3 has 13 amino acids. Only the CDR3 portion is preserved as DNA: 39 bases, with reading frame beginning at the first base.

Sequenced sample: gut tissue. This sequence was found in a boy between 5 and 17 years old with severe ulcerative colitis. The chain was built from TRBV6-5 and TRBJ1-2; the D gene is not confidently resolved. The nucleotide sequence is given as TGTGCCAGCAGTTGGGCACCAGCCGGAGGCTACACCTTC. Translation gives CASSWAPAGGYTF.